Sequencing of this T cell receptor beta chain was carried out in a study of CD8+ T cells in alopecia areata. In alopecia areata patients, both lesional scalp punch biopsies and peripheral blood were collected. Worth noting for this clone: Its specificity is not known.

Extracted RNA was reverse transcribed, and the resulting cDNA served as sequencing template. Generated by immunoSEQ multiplex PCR, the TCRdb table keeps only in-frame clones and is missing some. The repertoire holds around 82,000 clones, 51% seen once, with 5.7% in the top ten. Study-level points and caveats: Affected lesional scalp, above all in alopecia totalis/universalis, was more clonal than normal scalp. Sequencing of scalp samples also includes resident alphabeta T cells from normal skin.

The sequenced sample was NKG2D-high CD8+ T cells sorted from blood. The TCR sequence derives from a human donor with alopecia areata.

The CDR3 loop is CASSSTYNEQFF. The DNA of the CDR3 is TGTGCCAGCAGTTCTACTTACAATGAGCAGTTCTTC. This chain joins TRBV6-5 and TRBJ2-1; D call uncertain. The CDR3 runs 12 residues. Trimming left V 4 bases short and J 4 bases short, with 5 bases between. The germline gives CDR1 MNHEY, CDR2 SVGAGI.